The rows below give T cell receptor beta chains drawn from one sample of a study of T cell repertoires in cytomegalovirus infection. TCRdb re-called the reads with MiXCR, one entry per CDR3 protein. The table lists roughly 150,000 distinct CDR3 sequences, approximately 17% of them singletons. The sample comprised CD8+ T cells from PBMCs. These receptors were taken from a human donor in good health (CMV status not recorded). Some clones in this sample may be carry-over from other donors' samples. Each CDR3 is given with its conserved first and last residue.

CDR3: CASSPGGSGLETQYF
J: TRBJ2-5
V: TRBV7-8

CDR3: CASKRGGFNNEQFF
J: TRBJ2-1
V: TRBV7-8

CDR3: CASSLSGRTDTQYF
J: TRBJ2-3
V: TRBV6-2/TRBV6-3

CDR3: CANRGTSGGVFNEQFF
J: TRBJ2-1
V: TRBV2

CDR3: CASSLFGSPGFYNEQFF
J: TRBJ2-1
V: TRBV5-8

CDR3: CASSYWTGGHEQYF
J: TRBJ2-7
V: TRBV13

CDR3: CASNPLTQGTWYF
J: TRBJ2-7
V: TRBV28

CDR3: CASQTPAETQYF
J: TRBJ2-5
V: TRBV5-6

CDR3: CASSGTGNIQYF
J: TRBJ2-4
V: TRBV7-2

CDR3: CASGLEGRMNTEAFF
J: TRBJ1-1
V: TRBV7-8

CDR3: CASSGGAAGNTIYF
J: TRBJ1-3
V: TRBV9

CDR3: CASRVARDWKDDTGELFF
J: TRBJ2-2
V: TRBV12-3/TRBV12-4

CDR3: CASSRDTYYEQYF
J: TRBJ2-7
V: TRBV6-2/TRBV6-3